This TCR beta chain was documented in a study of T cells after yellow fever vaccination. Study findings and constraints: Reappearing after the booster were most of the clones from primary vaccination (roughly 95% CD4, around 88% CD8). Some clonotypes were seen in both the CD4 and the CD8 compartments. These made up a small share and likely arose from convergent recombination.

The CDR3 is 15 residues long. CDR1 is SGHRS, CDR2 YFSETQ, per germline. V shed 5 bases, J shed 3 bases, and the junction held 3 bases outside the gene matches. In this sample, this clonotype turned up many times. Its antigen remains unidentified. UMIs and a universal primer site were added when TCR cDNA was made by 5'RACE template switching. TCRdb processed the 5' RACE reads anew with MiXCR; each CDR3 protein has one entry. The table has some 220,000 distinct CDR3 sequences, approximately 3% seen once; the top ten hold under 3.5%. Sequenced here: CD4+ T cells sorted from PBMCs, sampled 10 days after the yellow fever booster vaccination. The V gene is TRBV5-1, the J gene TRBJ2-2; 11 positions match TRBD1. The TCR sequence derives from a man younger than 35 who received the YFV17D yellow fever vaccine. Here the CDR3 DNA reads TGCGCCAGCAGAAGGACAGGGGGCTACACCGGGGAGCTGTTTTTT. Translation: CASRRTGGYTGELFF.